The clone carrying this T cell receptor (beta chain) has only one observation. Its matching antigen is unknown. Clones were sequenced by immunoSEQ multiplex PCR, and TCRdb holds only the in-frame ones, with some missing. This sample yields some 150,000 clones, of which roughly 88% are seen a single time; roughly 4% belongs to the top ten. These data come from a study of T cell responses to AZD1222 COVID-19 vaccine. General study results and limits: Only six people who got AZD1222 tested seropositive at baseline.

V shed 2 bases and J 3 bases; nucleotides not matched to a gene: 1. The CDR3 is made up of 13 amino acids. The chain combines TRBV12-3 or TRBV12-4 with TRBJ2-7; 7 nucleotides line up with TRBD1. This specimen was peripheral blood, taken 28 days after the second AZD1222 dose. The receptor comes from an adult who received the AZD1222 COVID-19 vaccine. In DNA, the CDR3 is TGTGCCAGCAGTTTAAGGGACAGCTACGAGCAGTACTTC. The encoded protein is CASSLRDSYEQYF.